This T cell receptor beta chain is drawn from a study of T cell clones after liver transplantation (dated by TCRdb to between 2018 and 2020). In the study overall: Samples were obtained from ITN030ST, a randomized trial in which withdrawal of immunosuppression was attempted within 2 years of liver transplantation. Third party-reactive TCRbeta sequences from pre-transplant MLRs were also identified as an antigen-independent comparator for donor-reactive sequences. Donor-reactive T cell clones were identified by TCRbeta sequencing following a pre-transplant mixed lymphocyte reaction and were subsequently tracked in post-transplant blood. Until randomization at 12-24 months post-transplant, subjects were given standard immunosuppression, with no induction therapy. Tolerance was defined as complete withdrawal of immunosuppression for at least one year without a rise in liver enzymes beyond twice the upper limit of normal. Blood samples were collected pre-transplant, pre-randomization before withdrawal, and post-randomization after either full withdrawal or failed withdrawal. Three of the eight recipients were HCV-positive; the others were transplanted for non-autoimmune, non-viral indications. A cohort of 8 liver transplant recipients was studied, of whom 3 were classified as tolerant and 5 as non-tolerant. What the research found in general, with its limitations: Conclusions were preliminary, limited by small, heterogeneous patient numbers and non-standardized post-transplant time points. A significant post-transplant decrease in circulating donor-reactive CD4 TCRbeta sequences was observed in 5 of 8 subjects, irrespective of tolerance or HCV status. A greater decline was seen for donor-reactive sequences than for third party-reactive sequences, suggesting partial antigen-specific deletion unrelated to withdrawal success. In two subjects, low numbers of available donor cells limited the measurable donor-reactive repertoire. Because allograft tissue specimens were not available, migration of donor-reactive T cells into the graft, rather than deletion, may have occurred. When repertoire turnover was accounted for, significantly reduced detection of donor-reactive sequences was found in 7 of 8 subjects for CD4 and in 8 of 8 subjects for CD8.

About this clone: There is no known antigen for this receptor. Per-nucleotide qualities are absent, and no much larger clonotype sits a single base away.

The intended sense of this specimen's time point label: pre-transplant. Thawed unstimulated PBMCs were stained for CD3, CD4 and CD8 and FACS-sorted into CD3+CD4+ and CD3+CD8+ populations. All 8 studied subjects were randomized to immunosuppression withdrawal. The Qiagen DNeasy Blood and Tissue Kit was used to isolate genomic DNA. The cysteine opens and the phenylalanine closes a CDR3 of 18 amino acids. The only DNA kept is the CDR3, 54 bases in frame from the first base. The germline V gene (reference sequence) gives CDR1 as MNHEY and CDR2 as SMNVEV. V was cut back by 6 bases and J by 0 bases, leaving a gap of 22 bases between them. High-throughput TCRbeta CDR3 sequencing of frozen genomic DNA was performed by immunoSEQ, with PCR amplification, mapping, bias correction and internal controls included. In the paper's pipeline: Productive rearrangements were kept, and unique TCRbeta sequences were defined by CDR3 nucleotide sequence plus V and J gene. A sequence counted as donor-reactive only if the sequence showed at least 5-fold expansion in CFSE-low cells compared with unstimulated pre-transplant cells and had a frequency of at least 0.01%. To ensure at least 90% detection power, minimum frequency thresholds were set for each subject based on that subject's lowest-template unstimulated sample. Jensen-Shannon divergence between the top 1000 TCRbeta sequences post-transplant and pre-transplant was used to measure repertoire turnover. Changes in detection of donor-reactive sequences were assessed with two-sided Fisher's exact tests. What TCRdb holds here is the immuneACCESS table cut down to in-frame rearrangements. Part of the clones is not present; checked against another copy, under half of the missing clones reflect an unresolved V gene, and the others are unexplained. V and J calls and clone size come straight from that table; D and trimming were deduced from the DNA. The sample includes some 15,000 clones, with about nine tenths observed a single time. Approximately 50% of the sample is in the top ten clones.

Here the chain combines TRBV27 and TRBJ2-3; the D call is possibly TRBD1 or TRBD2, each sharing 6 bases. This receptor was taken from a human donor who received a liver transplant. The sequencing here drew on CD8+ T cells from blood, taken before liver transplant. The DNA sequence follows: TGTGCCAGCAGGATAAGGGGGTTACGGGGGTTCAGCACAGATACGCAGTATTTT. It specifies CASRIRGLRGFSTDTQYF.